This T cell receptor (beta chain) was documented in a study of cytomegalovirus exposure and HLA in healthy donors. The study, taken as a whole, reports: TCR beta V- and J-gene trimming, according to a later analysis, was linked to a missense DCLRE1C variant. An analysis that was carried out later associated 16,951 TCR beta sequences with HLA alleles at 0.05 false discovery rate.

This CDR3 is built from 13 residues. V lost 2 bases and J 1 base, leaving 5 bases between the germline ends. Per germline, CDR1 MNHNY and CDR2 SVGAGI (reference sequence). This clone has just a few counts. Its matching antigen is unknown. PCR used 60 Vbeta primers and 13 Jbeta primers. The protocol was immunoSEQ multiplex PCR, while the TCRdb copy is restricted to in-frame clones and leaves out a portion. The sample carries 60,000 to 100,000 clones, about 78% recorded once. The source is a male donor in good health and CMV-seropositive. The chain links TRBV6-6 to TRBJ1-1; unclear D gene. Sequencing input: PBMCs. CDR3 protein: CASSYGRNTEAFF. The CDR3 coding sequence is TGTGCCAGCAGTTACGGGAGGAACACTGAAGCTTTCTTT.